The next 12 T cell receptor beta chains were all read from a single sample in a study of T cells in Graves' hyperthyroidism and ophthalmopathy. Authors of the study amplified TCR beta CDR3 regions from RNA transcripts. A set of HTBI primers served as the primers for a first-round RT-PCR of the TCR CDR3. TCRdb re-analysed the multiplex PCR reads in MiXCR, keeping a single row per CDR3 protein. The profile shows a few hundred thousand distinct CDR3 sequences, approximately 18% of them singletons. The sequencing input was blood. The receptors derive from a woman between 50 and 59 years old with Graves' hyperthyroidism.

This clonotype has a count of ten or more. The gene calls are TRBV18 and TRBJ2-1; 8 bases agree with TRBD1. CDR1 is KGHSH and CDR2 is LQKENI in the germline V gene. The CDR3 runs to 15 residues. The trim removed 3 bases at V and 7 bases at J, leaving 8 bases unmatched. In nucleotides, the CDR3 is TGTGCCAGCTCACCCGCGACAGGGGCGGGGAATGAGCAGTTCTTC. Its translation: CASSPATGAGNEQFF.

The sample holds many counts of this clonotype. V gene TRBV20-1 combines with J gene TRBJ2-3; possibly TRBD2 for D (6 bases). CDR1 and CDR2 from the germline V gene are DFQATT and SNEGSKA (reference sequence). The CDR3 is made up of 13 amino acids. Trimming pared 2 bases from V and 1 base from J, leaving 7 bases between. The CDR3 DNA follows: TGCAGTGCTAGATTAGCGGGCACAGATACGCAGTATTTT. Encoded protein: CSARLAGTDTQYF.

As to this clonotype: A much larger clone differs from this one at a single base, so this may be a read error. Because it lacks the conserved phenylalanine or tryptophan at the end, this CDR3 is likely a read error. This chain connects TRBV2 to TRBJ2-3; 9 bases match TRBD2. After removal of 3 bases from V and 2 bases from J, the junction contained 3 bases not matched to a gene. Germline CDR1 is SNHLY and CDR2 is FYNNEI. CDR3 size: 15 residues. CDR3 in amino acids: CASSELAGHTDTQYL. The CDR3 DNA sequence: TGTGCCAGCAGTGAGCTAGCGGGGCACACAGATACGCAGTATCTT.

This rearrangement joins TRBV30 to TRBJ2-4; maybe TRBD1 (5 bases). The CDR3 runs 14 residues. Germline values: CDR1 GTSNPN, CDR2 SVGIG (reference sequence). The germline V and J ends were trimmed by 0 bases and 8 bases, with 14 bases remaining between them. CDR3 sequence reads: CAWSVKAGQDIQYF. CDR3 nucleotide sequence: TGTGCCTGGAGTGTAAAGGCAGGGCAAGACATTCAGTACTTC.

This clonotype was detected ten times or more. This chain links TRBV6-1 with TRBJ1-2; a weak D match, TRBD1 (5 bases). V gave up 7 bases and J gave up 4 bases, with 19 bases separating them. The germline CDR1 and CDR2 sequences are MNHNS and SASEGT. This CDR3 contains 15 residues. The CDR3 spells CASTERDRQGYGYTF. The CDR3 DNA sequence: TGTGCCAGCACCGAACGGGACCGCCAGGGCTATGGCTACACCTTC.

This clonotype was recorded once. J is TRBJ2-3 and V is TRBV19; possible D gene TRBD2, 7 bases. Trimming removed 3 bases at V and 5 bases at J, with 12 bases between. CDR3 size: 14 residues. CDR1 is LNHDA, CDR2 SQIVND, per germline (reference sequence). The CDR3 DNA reads TGTGCCAGTAGTATTGGAGGGGGGGGAGATACGCAGTATTTT. This sequence encodes CASSIGGGGDTQYF.

The chain combines TRBV20-1 with TRBJ2-7, with D possibly TRBD1 on 5 matching bases. This CDR3 is built from 13 residues. V gave up 6 bases and J gave up 5 bases, with 17 bases separating them. Germline CDR1 is DFQATT and CDR2 is SNEGSKA (reference sequence). The CDR3, as DNA: TGCAGTGCCCCCCTATTCCTAGGGGACGAGCAGTACTTC. Protein product: CSAPLFLGDEQYF.

At least ten counts were recorded for this clonotype. This sequence joins TRBV5-6 and TRBJ1-1, with TRBD1 matching 11 bases. The CDR3 length is 14 residues. V lost 2 bases, J lost 5 bases, and 2 bases stayed unmatched. Germline assignment: CDR1 SGHDT and CDR2 YYEEEE. The CDR3 region has the DNA TGTGCCAGCAGCTTTGGACAGGGGGCGACTGAAGCTTTCTTT. Its protein is CASSFGQGATEAFF.

The chain recombines TRBV25-1 with TRBJ1-2, with 10 bases fitting TRBD1. V dropped 6 bases and J dropped 0; count of bases not matched to a gene: 10. Germline CDR1 reads MGHDK; CDR2 reads SYGVNS. The CDR3 is 17 amino acids. CDR3 nucleotide sequence: TGTGCCAGCAGCGCCTCTGGGACAGGGGTAGCTAACTATGGCTACACCTTC. Translation: CASSASGTGVANYGYTF.

This clonotype occurred many times. The rearrangement uses TRBV20-1 and TRBJ1-2; D ambiguous. Trimming removed 0 bases from V and 8 bases from J, with 13 bases in between. Germline lookup yields CDR1 DFQATT and CDR2 SNEGSKA (reference sequence). The CDR3 covers 13 residues. Written as DNA, the CDR3 is TGCAGTGCTAGAGAGCCAACAGCCGAAGGCTACACCTTC. This gives the protein CSAREPTAEGYTF.

This clonotype has only a few counts. The V call is TRBV20-1, the J call TRBJ2-5; D may correspond to TRBD1 or TRBD2 (5 bases each). Trimming took off 0 bases at V and 3 bases at J, with 14 bases between the two ends. CDR1 is DFQATT and CDR2 is SNEGSKA in the germline V gene (reference sequence). The CDR3 length is 15 residues. The CDR3 sequence: CSARDIRRGEETQYF. The CDR3 bases are TGCAGTGCTAGAGATATTAGAAGGGGAGAAGAGACCCAGTACTTC.

This clonotype was seen a few times. This chain's CDR3 is CASSQDYWTQFTGNTIYF. Here the CDR3 DNA reads TGTGCCAGCAGCCAAGATTATTGGACGCAATTTACTGGAAACACCATATATTTT. The rearrangement joins TRBV3-1 to TRBJ1-3; D is unresolved. The ends were cut back, 0 bases at V and 2 bases at J, with 17 bases in the middle. Per germline, CDR1 LGHDT and CDR2 YNNKEL (reference sequence). The CDR3 loop spans 18 amino acids.